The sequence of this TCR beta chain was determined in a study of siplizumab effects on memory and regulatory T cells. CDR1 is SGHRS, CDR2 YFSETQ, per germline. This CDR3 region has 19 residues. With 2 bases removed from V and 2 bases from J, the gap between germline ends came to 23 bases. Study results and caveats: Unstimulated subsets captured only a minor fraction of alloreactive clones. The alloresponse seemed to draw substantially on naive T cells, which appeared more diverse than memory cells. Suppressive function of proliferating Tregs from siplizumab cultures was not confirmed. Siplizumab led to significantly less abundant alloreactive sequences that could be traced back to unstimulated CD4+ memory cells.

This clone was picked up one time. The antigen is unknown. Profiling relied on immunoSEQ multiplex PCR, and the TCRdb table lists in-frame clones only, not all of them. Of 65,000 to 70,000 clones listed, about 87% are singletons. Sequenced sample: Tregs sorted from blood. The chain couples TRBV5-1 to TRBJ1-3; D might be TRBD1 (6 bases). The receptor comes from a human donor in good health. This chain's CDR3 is CASSLIWNPGDTTGNTIYF. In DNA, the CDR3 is TGCGCCAGCAGCTTAATCTGGAACCCGGGGGACACAACTGGAAACACCATATATTTT.